Sequencing of this T cell receptor beta chain was carried out in a study of T cells expressing NK-cell markers. Study summary: Researchers got TCR beta repertoires out of sorted CD3+CD56+NKG2C+, CD3+CD56+NKG2C- and CD3+CD56-NKG2C+ T cells. HCMV seropositivity marked seven of the eight sequenced donors; one was seronegative.

TCRdb reprocessed the 5' RACE reads, keeping one entry per CDR3 protein, no DNA. In total, the table holds about 460,000 distinct CDR3 sequences. Notes on this clonotype: What it binds is not known.

Study-level findings and limits: In several donors, these clonotypes also led the CD3+CD56-NKG2C+ fraction. Expanded clones of NKG2C+ T cells had an unclear HCMV specificity.

The CDR3 is 16 residues long. The germline gives CDR1 DFQATT, CDR2 SNEGSKA (reference sequence). The TCR originated in a woman aged 45-65 years in good health. Sequenced: blood T cells: a sorted CD56 or NKG2C T cell subset, CD4+ or CD8+ T cells, or bulk PBMC T cells (not recorded which). The chain employs TRBV20-1 and TRBJ2-1; the TRBD2 assignment by TCRdb is unverifiable without DNA. The chain's CDR3 is CSARDGLEGDLNEQFF.